What follows are 10 T cell receptor beta chains derived from one specimen sequenced in a study of blood T cell repertoires in COVID-19. Sequencing used immunoSEQ multiplex PCR; TCRdb keeps in-frame clones, though not all of them. The sample holds 220,000 or so clones, about 88% seen once. Sequencing was performed on peripheral blood. The origin of the receptors is a man aged 50 to 60 who had recovered from COVID-19.

This chain uses TRBV28 with TRBJ1-5, with D perhaps matching TRBD1 (5 bases). V was clipped by 2 bases and J by 0 bases, with 8 bases between them. The CDR3 contains 15 residues. Germline CDR1 is MDHEN and CDR2 is SYDVKM. This CDR3 is CASSLGGYSNQPQHF. The CDR3, as DNA: TGTGCCAGCAGTTTAGGGGGGTATAGCAATCAGCCCCAGCATTTT.

V gene TRBV7-2 combines with J gene TRBJ2-7; D call uncertain. The germline V gene has CDR1 SGHTA and CDR2 FQGNSA. V lost 1 base, J lost 2 bases, and 9 bases lay in between. This CDR3 region has 14 residues. DNA for the CDR3: TGTGCCAGCAGCTTAGTCGGAGAGCCCTACGAGCAGTACTTC. This gives the protein CASSLVGEPYEQYF.

The V and J genes are TRBV9 and TRBJ2-2, with TRBD1 matching 10 bases. After removal of 7 bases from V and 1 base from J, the junction contained 1 base not matched to a gene. The CDR3 sequence is 14 residues long. Germline CDR1 is SGDLS and CDR2 is YYNGEE. The CDR3 spells CASDRGQNTGELFF. The CDR3 DNA reads as TGTGCCAGCGACAGGGGGCAGAACACCGGGGAGCTGTTTTTT.

The chain links TRBV18 to TRBJ2-3; 9 bases fit TRBD1. The CDR3 spans 13 residues. Per germline, CDR1 KGHSH and CDR2 LQKENI. V lost 8 bases and J lost 4; bases outside the gene matches: 4. CDR3 amino acids: CASGTGKSDTQYF. The CDR3 bases are TGTGCCAGCGGGACAGGGAAGTCAGATACGCAGTATTTT.

V and J are TRBV28 and TRBJ1-2; 7 bases are shared with TRBD1. Germline CDR1 reads MDHEN; CDR2 reads SYDVKM. V dropped 4 bases and J dropped 4; count of bases not matched to a gene: 6. The CDR3 runs to 14 residues. Here the CDR3 reads CASSSPGQVYGYTF. CDR3 nucleotides: TGTGCCAGCAGTTCTCCAGGACAGGTCTATGGCTACACCTTC.

The gene calls are TRBV6-1 and TRBJ2-1; 9 bases are a match to TRBD1. This CDR3 is 17 amino acids long. Germline V gene lookup returns CDR1 MNHNS and CDR2 SASEGT. The trim removed 0 bases at V and 2 bases at J, leaving 5 bases unmatched. The CDR3, as DNA: TGTGCCAGCAGTGAAGCAAACACAGGGGGCCCCTACAATGAGCAGTTCTTC. It encodes CASSEANTGGPYNEQFF.

This chain connects TRBV18 to TRBJ1-5; D is perhaps TRBD1 (5 bases). This CDR3 has 15 residues. V was shortened by 2 bases and J by 5 bases, with 13 bases between the two germline ends. Germline lookup yields CDR1 KGHSH and CDR2 LQKENI. In nucleotides, the CDR3 is TGTGCCAGCTCACCAGAACCAGGGTACGATCAGCCCCAGCATTTT. Residues: CASSPEPGYDQPQHF.

This chain uses TRBV6-2 or TRBV6-3 with TRBJ2-7, with 9 bases lining up with TRBD1. The CDR3 length is 14 residues. In germline, CDR1 is MNHEY, CDR2 SVGEGT. Trimming cost V 2 bases and J 6 bases; bases outside gene matches: 5. In DNA form, the CDR3 reads TGTGCCAGCAGTTACCGGGGACAGGGCGGCGAGCAGTACTTC. As protein: CASSYRGQGGEQYF.

The rearrangement links TRBV12-3 or TRBV12-4 to TRBJ1-2, with TRBD1 matching over 7 bases. The CDR3 spans 12 residues. The trim removed 7 bases at V and 6 bases at J, leaving 5 bases unmatched. The DNA for the CDR3 is TGTGCCAGCACCTTGACAGGGAATGGCTACACCTTC. Protein: CASTLTGNGYTF.

The rearrangement joins TRBV5-1 to TRBJ2-7; 7 nucleotides match TRBD2. The junction had 11 bases not matched to a gene; V was cut back by 1 base and J by 7 bases. The CDR3 consists of 15 residues. Germline V CDR1 and CDR2: SGHRS, YFSETQ. The CDR3 coding sequence is TGCGCCAGCAGCTTGAGGGCGGGAGAAGCGGAAGAGCAGTACTTC. It specifies CASSLRAGEAEEQYF.